This T cell receptor (beta chain) is drawn from a study of HIV-infected patients and healthy controls. By share, this clonotype counts as medium-sized. The CDR3 totals 16 residues. J gave up 3 bases and V 1 base, and 6 bases lay outside the gene matches. The germline CDR1 and CDR2 sequences are LGHDT and YNNKEL (reference sequence). About 500 ng RNA was reverse transcribed with alpha and beta constant-region primers. Separate chain-specific third strand synthesis with multiplexing indices produced the alpha and beta libraries. A 12-nucleotide barcode per molecule came from two concatenated random hexamers added pre-amplification. TCRdb recomputed calls from the 5' RACE reads with MiXCR, one row per CDR3 protein. The sample has about 12,000 distinct CDR3 sequences; about 5.1% are singletons. All unsorted peripheral T cells were captured because whole blood was used without fractionation.

The chain links TRBV3-1 to TRBJ2-7, with 10 positions matching TRBD1. The receptor was isolated from an adult in good health. Sequencing was carried out using blood. The CDR3 region has the DNA TGTGCCAGCAGCCAAGGTCGGAGGACAGGGGGCTACGAGCAGTACTTC. Its protein is CASSQGRRTGGYEQYF.